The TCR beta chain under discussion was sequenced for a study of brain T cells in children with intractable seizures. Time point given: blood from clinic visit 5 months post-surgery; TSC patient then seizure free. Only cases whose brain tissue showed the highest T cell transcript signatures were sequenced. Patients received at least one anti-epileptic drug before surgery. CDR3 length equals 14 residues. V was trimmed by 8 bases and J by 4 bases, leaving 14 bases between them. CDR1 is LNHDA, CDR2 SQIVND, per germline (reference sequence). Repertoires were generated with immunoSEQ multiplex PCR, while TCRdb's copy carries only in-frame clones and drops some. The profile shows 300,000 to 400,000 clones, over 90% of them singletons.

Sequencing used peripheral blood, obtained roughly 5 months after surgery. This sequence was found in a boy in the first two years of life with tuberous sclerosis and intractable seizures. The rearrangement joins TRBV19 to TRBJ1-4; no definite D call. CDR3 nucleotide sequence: TGTGCCAGTTCCGCAGTCAGCAATAATGAAAAACTGTTTTTT. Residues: CASSAVSNNEKLFF.